The rows below give T cell receptor beta chains drawn from one sample of a study of CD8+CD57+ T cells in acquired aplastic anemia. TCRdb called the reads again in MiXCR, with one record for every CDR3 protein. Here the sample spans some 200,000 distinct CDR3 sequences, almost 50% being singletons. The sample consisted of sorted CD4+, CD8+, or CD8+CD57+ T cells (not recorded which) from PBMCs. The receptors derive from a human donor with aplastic anemia. The CDR3 runs from the conserved cysteine through the conserved F or W. The D gene is left open where the match is weak. Only some rows state a clone size, as once, few, many or a class for expanded clones.

clone_size	d_call	v_call	j_call	cdr3_length	cdr3_aa	cdr3_nt
.	.	TRBV18	TRBJ2-7	13	CASSPVEGREQYF	TGTGCCAGCTCACCGGTGGAGGGCCGCGAGCAGTACTTC
.	.	TRBV5-6	TRBJ2-2	15	CASSTGVGFTGELFF	TGTGCCAGCAGCACGGGAGTCGGGTTTACCGGGGAGCTGTTTTTT
few	TRBD2	TRBV20-1	TRBJ2-5	17	CSASGLAGVGIQETQYF	TGCAGTGCTAGCGGACTAGCGGGGGTCGGAATCCAAGAGACCCAGTACTTC
many	TRBD1	TRBV11-2	TRBJ1-2	18	CASSSIKGGTGTDYGYTF	TGTGCCAGCAGCTCCATAAAAGGAGGGACAGGCACCGACTATGGCTACACCTTC
.	.	TRBV20-1	TRBJ2-7	13	CSVSGRGASEQYF	TGCAGCGTCTCGGGACGGGGGGCTTCTGAGCAGTACTTC
many	.	TRBV5-1	TRBJ1-3	16	CASSLFQGFSGNTIYF	TGCGCCAGCAGCTTGTTCCAGGGATTCTCTGGAAACACCATATATTTT
.	TRBD1	TRBV15	TRBJ1-2	13	CASSEVRGQGYTF	TGTGCCAGCAGTGAAGTCAGGGGGCAGGGCTACACCTTC
many	TRBD1	TRBV5-1	TRBJ1-1	15	CASSSWTGPNTEAFF	TGCGCCAGCAGCTCCTGGACAGGCCCGAACACTGAAGCTTTCTTT
once	.	TRBV7-3	TRBJ2-7	13	CASSSPSRYEQYF	TGTGCCAGCAGCTCCCCAAGTAGATACGAGCAGTACTTC
once	.	TRBV25-1	TRBJ1-2	14	CASSPLTGTEGYTF	TGTGCCAGCAGTCCTCTTACAGGGACTGAGGGCTACACCTTC
.	.	TRBV19	TRBJ2-5	13	CASSLSGTQPQYF	TGTGCCAGCAGCCTCTCAGGGACTCAGCCCCAGTACTTC
many	.	TRBV2	TRBJ1-6	13	CASKYTYNSPLHF	TGTGCCAGCAAGTATACATATAATTCACCCCTCCACTTT
.	.	TRBV7-9	TRBJ1-3	13	CASQGIPGNTIYF	TGTGCCAGCCAGGGGATCCCTGGAAACACCATATATTTT
.	TRBD2	TRBV20-1	TRBJ2-7	13	CSARVAGAYEQYF	TGCAGTGCTAGAGTAGCGGGGGCCTACGAGCAGTACTTC
many	.	TRBV12-3/TRBV12-4	TRBJ1-1	15	CASSSKGRGNTEAFF	TGTGCCAGCAGTTCGAAAGGAAGAGGAAACACTGAAGCTTTCTTT
.	TRBD1	TRBV25-1	TRBJ1-6	14	CASSTRTGNSPLHF	TGTGCCAGCAGTACCAGGACAGGAAATTCACCCCTCCACTTT
.	.	TRBV24-1	TRBJ1-2	13	CATSDYRERGYTF	TGTGCCACCAGTGATTACAGGGAGAGGGGCTACACCTTC